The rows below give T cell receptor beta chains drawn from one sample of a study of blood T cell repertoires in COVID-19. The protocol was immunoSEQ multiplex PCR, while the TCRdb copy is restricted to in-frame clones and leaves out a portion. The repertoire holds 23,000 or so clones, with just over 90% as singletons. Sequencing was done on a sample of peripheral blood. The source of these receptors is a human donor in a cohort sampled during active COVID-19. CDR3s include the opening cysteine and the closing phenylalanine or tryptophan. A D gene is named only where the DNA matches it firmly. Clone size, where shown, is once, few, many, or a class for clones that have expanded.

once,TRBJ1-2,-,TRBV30,TGTGCCTGGAGTGTGGAAGCTAGTGGCTACACCTTC,CAWSVEASGYTF
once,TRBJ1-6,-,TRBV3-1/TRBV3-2,TGTGCCAGCAGCCAAGATCTACAGGGTTCTTATAATTCACCCCTCCACTTT,CASSQDLQGSYNSPLHF
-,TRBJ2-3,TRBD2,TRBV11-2,TGTGCCAGCAGCTGGACTAGCGGGGGGCTCACAGATACGCAGTATTTT,CASSWTSGGLTDTQYF
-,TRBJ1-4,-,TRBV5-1,TGCGCCAGCAGCTTGGAGAGAGCTAATGAAAAACTGTTTTTT,CASSLERANEKLFF
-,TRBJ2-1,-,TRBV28,TGTGCCAGCACCTGGCGTACTAAAGCCTACAATGAGCAGTTCTTC,CASTWRTKAYNEQFF
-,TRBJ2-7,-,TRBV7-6,TGTGCCAGCAGCTCCGGGGGATCCTACGAGCAGTACTTC,CASSSGGSYEQYF
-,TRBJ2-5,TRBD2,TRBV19,TGTGCCAGTAGTCCGGCTAGCGGGGGGCCCACCCAGTACTTC,CASSPASGGPTQYF
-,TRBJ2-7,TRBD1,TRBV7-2,TGTGCCAGCAGGAAAAACAGGGGTGGCGAGCAGTACTTC,CASRKNRGGEQYF
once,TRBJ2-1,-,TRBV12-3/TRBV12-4,TGTGCCAGCAGTTCTACCTACAATGAGCAGTTCTTC,CASSSTYNEQFF
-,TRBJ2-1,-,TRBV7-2,TGTGCCAGCAGCTTAGGTGGCGGGCGGAACAATGAGCAGTTCTTC,CASSLGGGRNNEQFF
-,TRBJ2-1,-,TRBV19,TGTGCCAGTAGTAACCAGGGGCGCGTACGGGATGAGCAGTTCTTC,CASSNQGRVRDEQFF
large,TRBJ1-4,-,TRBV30,TGTGCCTGGAGTGGTGGGGGGTCCCAGGAAAAACTGTTTTTT,CAWSGGGSQEKLFF
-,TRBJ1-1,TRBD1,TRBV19,TGTGCCAGTAAGGGGGGGACAGGGCGAACCTCGTCACCTGAAGCTTTCTTT,CASKGGTGRTSSPEAFF
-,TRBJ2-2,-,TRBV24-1,TGTGCCACCAGTGATACCAGGAGGGGCACCGGGGAGCTGTTTTTT,CATSDTRRGTGELFF
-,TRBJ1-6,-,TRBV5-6,TGTGCCAGCAGATTGACAGAGAATCAAAATTCACCCCTCCACTTT,CASRLTENQNSPLHF
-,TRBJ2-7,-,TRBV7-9,TGTGCCAGCAGCTTTGGGCAGGACTACGAGCAGTACTTC,CASSFGQDYEQYF
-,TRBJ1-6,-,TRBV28,TGTGCCAGCAGTTACAGTATAAGGAATTCACCCCTCCACTTT,CASSYSIRNSPLHF
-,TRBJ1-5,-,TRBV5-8,TGTGCCAGCAGCCTCAGGGGATTCAATCAGCCCCAGCATTTT,CASSLRGFNQPQHF
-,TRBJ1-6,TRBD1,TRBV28,TGTGCCAGCAGTTCCCCAAAAGACAGGGTCCTCCACTTT,CASSSPKDRVLHF
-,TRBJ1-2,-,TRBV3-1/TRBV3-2,TGTGCCAGCAGCCAAGGAGGGCTGTCTCCTGGCTACACCTTC,CASSQGGLSPGYTF
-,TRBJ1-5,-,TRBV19,TGTGCCAGTAAAGGAGGGGATAATCAGCCCCAGCATTTT,CASKGGDNQPQHF
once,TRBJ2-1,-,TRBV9,TGTGCCAGCAGCGTGGGAGTCTACAATGAGCAGTTCTTC,CASSVGVYNEQFF
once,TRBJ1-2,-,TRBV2,TGTGCCAGCAGACCCGACAGCACCTATGGCTACACCTTC,CASRPDSTYGYTF